Included here is one T cell receptor (beta chain) sequence, with context. This clonotype came up many times. It has no known antigen specificity. Nothing much larger sits one base from this clone, and base qualities are not available. This record belongs to a study of T-cell reconstitution after alpha-beta-depleted transplantation in children (TCRdb year 2016). About the study as a whole: Using TCR repertoire profiling, the study followed T-cell immune reconstitution in a quantitative way in children after TCRalphabeta/CD19-depleted allogeneic hematopoietic cell transplantation. Summary of the overall study and its limitations: In some patients, the high TCRbeta diversity seen at day 60 was put down to recipient T cells and intrathymic progenitors that had survived conditioning. Apparently early alphabetaT-cell count recovery about two months after transplant reportedly relied on only several hundred rapidly expanded clones derived from non-depleted graft cells. Over subsequent months, a decline in hyperexpanded clone frequencies was noted, and after one year, T-cell counts and TCRbeta diversity were mostly ascribed to newly produced T cells.

From the cysteine up to the phenylalanine, the CDR3 has a length of 13 residues. Only the CDR3 region is kept as DNA, spanning 39 bases read in frame from base 1. V is pared back by 6 bases and J by 16 bases, with 21 bases lying between the germline termini. The library was prepared using PCR. The data were produced on an Illumina HiSeq 2500. To normalize quantification of the TCRbeta repertoire, the TCR libraries were built with molecular barcoding that relied on unique molecular identifiers. TCRdb reworked the public reads: Q25 trimming with fastp, MiXCR clone assembly, productive beta chains retained. Every CDR3 protein is listed once, alongside the most common genes and DNA of its rows. This sample is represented by more than 200,000 distinct CDR3 sequences; approximately 17% of them were singletons. The ten largest clones represent roughly two fifths of the sample. The treatment or condition label, read with the paper, signifies: allogeneic hematopoietic cell transplantation with graft depleted of TCRalphabeta T cells and CD19 B cells. The children who served as transplant recipients had been given grafts of TCRalphabeta/CD19-depleted allogeneic hematopoietic cells.

Source: PBMCs, mostly from graft donor cells, taken 360 days after TCRalphabeta/CD19-depleted stem cell transplant. This sequence uses TRBV12-3 or TRBV12-4 and TRBJ1-4; possibly the D gene is TRBD1, per 5 matching bases. The sequence derives from a male patient aged 2-9 years who had a stem cell transplant for acute lymphoblastic leukemia, so the T cells may come from the graft donor. This receptor carries the CDR3 CASREGLRRGEFF. The bases are TGTGCCAGCAGGGAGGGGCTCCGCCGCGGGGAGTTTTTT.